A selection of T cell receptor beta chains follows, all from one sample in a study of a mutant IDH1 vaccine in newly diagnosed glioma. These TCRs' antigens remain unknown. The protocol was immunoSEQ multiplex PCR, while the TCRdb copy is restricted to in-frame clones and leaves out a portion. The data hold about 53,000 clones, with about 81% observed a single time. Source: PBMCs, taken from a glioma patient whose treatment included an IDH1 peptide vaccine. These receptors were obtained from a middle-aged woman with glioma. Some clones in this sample may be carry-over from other donors' samples. The CDR3 runs from the conserved cysteine through the conserved F or W. D genes are given only for firm matches. Only part of the rows carry a size: once, few, many, or a class if the clone is expanded.

v_gene	d_gene	j_gene	abundance	CDR3aa	CDR3nt
TRBV5-1	.	TRBJ2-5	.	CASSIYRESFQETQYF	TGCGCCAGCAGCATCTACAGGGAATCGTTCCAAGAGACCCAGTACTTC
TRBV7-2	.	TRBJ1-1	.	CASSLAGVVHTEAFF	TGTGCCAGCAGCTTAGCGGGGGTCGTCCACACTGAAGCTTTCTTT
TRBV5-6	.	TRBJ2-5	.	CASSFVQQETQYF	TGTGCCAGCAGCTTCGTGCAACAAGAGACCCAGTACTTC
TRBV4-2	TRBD2	TRBJ2-7	.	CASSPTSGSSYEQYF	TGTGCCAGCAGCCCGACTAGCGGGAGCAGTTACGAGCAGTACTTC
TRBV7-8	TRBD1	TRBJ1-2	.	CASSSRQGLRHYGYTF	TGTGCCAGCAGCAGCCGACAGGGGCTACGGCACTATGGCTACACCTTC
TRBV27	.	TRBJ1-6	.	CASSLIAGPNSPLHF	TGTGCCAGCAGTCTGATCGCTGGGCCTAATTCACCCCTCCACTTT
TRBV7-9	.	TRBJ2-3	.	CASSYTSLADTQYF	TGTGCCAGCAGCTATACTAGCTTGGCAGATACGCAGTATTTT
TRBV6-5	TRBD1	TRBJ1-2	.	CASRKDRGRVVGYTF	TGTGCCAGCAGGAAAGACAGGGGGAGAGTGGTGGGCTACACCTTC
TRBV7-7	TRBD2	TRBJ2-3	.	CASSSSGGDTQYF	TGTGCTAGCAGCTCCAGCGGGGGGGATACGCAGTATTTT
TRBV7-2	.	TRBJ2-3	.	CASSLGGGGTGTQYF	TGTGCCAGCAGCTTAGGGGGAGGGGGGACGGGTACGCAGTATTTT
TRBV21-1	.	TRBJ1-5	.	CASTKRACGSNQPQHF	TGTGCCAGCACCAAGCGGGCCTGCGGGAGCAATCAGCCCCAGCATTTT
TRBV5-4	TRBD1	TRBJ1-6	.	CASRTEGQGNSPLHF	TGTGCCAGCAGGACCGAGGGACAGGGTAATTCACCCCTCCACTTT
TRBV7-6	.	TRBJ2-7	.	CASSLGPDRSYEQYF	TGTGCCAGCAGCCTTGGTCCCGACCGATCCTACGAGCAGTACTTC
TRBV7-7	.	TRBJ2-5	.	CASSTDREGTQYF	TGTGCTAGCAGCACAGACAGGGAGGGGACCCAGTACTTC
TRBV5-1	TRBD1	TRBJ1-1	.	CASSSSPGQGGMNTEAFF	TGCGCCAGCAGCTCTTCCCCGGGACAGGGCGGGATGAACACTGAAGCTTTCTTT
TRBV6-5	.	TRBJ2-2	.	CASVGHEAGELFF	TGTGCCAGCGTCGGACACGAGGCCGGGGAGCTGTTTTTT
TRBV5-1	.	TRBJ1-1	.	CASSLEGGTYTEAFF	TGCGCCAGCAGCCTTGAGGGGGGAACGTACACTGAAGCTTTCTTT
TRBV18	.	TRBJ2-3	.	CASSPIGPTDTQYF	TGTGCCAGCTCACCCATTGGGCCCACAGATACGCAGTATTTT
TRBV19	.	TRBJ1-1	.	CASSPSRGWNTEAFF	TGTGCCAGTAGCCCCTCCAGGGGCTGGAACACTGAAGCTTTCTTT
TRBV5-3	TRBD1	TRBJ1-1	.	CARSGDSHTEAFF	TGTGCCAGAAGCGGGGACAGCCACACTGAAGCTTTCTTT
TRBV6-5	.	TRBJ1-1	.	CASSRHVNTEAFF	TGTGCCAGCAGCCGACACGTTAACACTGAAGCTTTCTTT
TRBV7-2	.	TRBJ2-7	.	CASSLLAPAYEQYF	TGTGCCAGCAGCTTACTCGCCCCAGCCTACGAGCAGTACTTC
TRBV27	TRBD2	TRBJ2-6	.	CASQTGLLAGAGANVLTF	TGTGCCAGCCAAACAGGTCTCCTAGCGGGGGCTGGGGCCAACGTCCTGACTTTC
TRBV6-1	.	TRBJ2-7	.	CASSEGAGESYEQYF	TGTGCCAGCAGTGAAGGCGCAGGGGAGTCCTACGAGCAGTACTTC
TRBV4-3	TRBD1	TRBJ2-5	.	CASSQATGTALRETQYF	TGCGCCAGCAGCCAAGCCACCGGGACAGCTCTGAGGGAGACCCAGTACTTC
TRBV30	TRBD1	TRBJ1-2	.	CAWSEGQGLYGYTF	TGTGCCTGGAGTGAGGGACAGGGACTCTATGGCTACACCTTC
TRBV7-8	TRBD1	TRBJ1-4	.	CASSLVLLQGATNEKLFF	TGTGCCAGCAGCTTAGTGTTGTTACAGGGGGCAACTAATGAAAAACTGTTTTTT
TRBV5-4	.	TRBJ2-7	.	CASSLGQVRPYEQYF	TGTGCCAGCAGCTTGGGACAGGTACGTCCCTACGAGCAGTACTTC
TRBV7-3	TRBD1	TRBJ1-1	.	CASSSWTGMNTEAFF	TGTGCCAGCAGCTCCTGGACAGGGATGAACACTGAAGCTTTCTTT
TRBV9	.	TRBJ1-2	once	CASSVPPPLTF	TGTGCCAGCAGCGTCCCTCCCCCGCTGACCTTC
TRBV7-6	.	TRBJ2-7	.	CASSLGNRQSSSYEQYF	TGTGCCAGCAGCTTAGGGAACCGGCAGTCGAGTTCCTACGAGCAGTACTTC
TRBV6-1	.	TRBJ1-5	.	CASSEAGYQPQHF	TGTGCCAGCAGTGAAGCTGGTTATCAGCCCCAGCATTTT
TRBV5-5	.	TRBJ1-1	.	CASSLTGWEAFF	TGTGCCAGCAGCTTAACGGGCTGGGAAGCTTTCTTT
TRBV30	.	TRBJ2-7	.	CAWRAPWKDGSEQYF	TGTGCCTGGAGGGCCCCCTGGAAAGACGGAAGCGAGCAGTACTTC
TRBV30	.	TRBJ2-7	.	CAWRELGYEQYF	TGTGCCTGGAGAGAACTAGGCTACGAGCAGTACTTC
TRBV4-2	.	TRBJ2-2	few	CASSQQEGNTGELFF	TGTGCCAGCAGCCAGCAAGAAGGCAACACCGGGGAGCTGTTTTTT
TRBV7-9	TRBD1	TRBJ1-4	once	CASSSGQGDNEKLFF	TGTGCCAGCAGCTCAGGACAGGGGGATAATGAAAAACTGTTTTTT
TRBV15	TRBD2	TRBJ2-1	.	CATRPRGAAYNEQFF	TGTGCCACCAGACCGCGGGGGGCAGCCTACAATGAGCAGTTCTTC
TRBV29-1	TRBD2	TRBJ2-3	once	CSVDTPSGGVRNTDTQYF	TGCAGCGTTGATACCCCTAGCGGGGGGGTTAGAAACACAGATACGCAGTATTTT
TRBV7-2	.	TRBJ1-3	once	CASSLALAGAGNTIYF	TGTGCCAGCAGCTTAGCGCTGGCAGGGGCTGGAAACACCATATATTTT
TRBV18	.	TRBJ1-5	once	CASSPGRFNQPQHF	TGTGCCAGCTCACCGGGACGGTTCAATCAGCCCCAGCATTTT